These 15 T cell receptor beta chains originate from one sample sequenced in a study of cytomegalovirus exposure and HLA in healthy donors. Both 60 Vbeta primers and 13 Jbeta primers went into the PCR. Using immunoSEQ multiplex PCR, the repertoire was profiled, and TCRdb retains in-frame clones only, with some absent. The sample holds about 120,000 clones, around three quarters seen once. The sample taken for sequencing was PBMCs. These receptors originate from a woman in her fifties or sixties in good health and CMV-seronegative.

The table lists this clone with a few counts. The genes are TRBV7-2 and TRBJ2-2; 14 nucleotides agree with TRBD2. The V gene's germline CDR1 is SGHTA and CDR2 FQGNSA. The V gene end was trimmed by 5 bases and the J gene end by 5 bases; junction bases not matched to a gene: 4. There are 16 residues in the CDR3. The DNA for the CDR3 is TGTGCCAGCAGCCCGGGACTAGCGGGAGTAACCGGGGAGCTGTTTTTT. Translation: CASSPGLAGVTGELFF.

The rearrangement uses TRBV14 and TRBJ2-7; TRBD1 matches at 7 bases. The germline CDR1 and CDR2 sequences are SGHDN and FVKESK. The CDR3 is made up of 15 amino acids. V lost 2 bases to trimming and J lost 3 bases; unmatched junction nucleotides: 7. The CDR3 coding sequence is TGTGCCAGCAGCCAAAAGAGGGACAGAAGCTACGAGCAGTACTTC. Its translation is CASSQKRDRSYEQYF.

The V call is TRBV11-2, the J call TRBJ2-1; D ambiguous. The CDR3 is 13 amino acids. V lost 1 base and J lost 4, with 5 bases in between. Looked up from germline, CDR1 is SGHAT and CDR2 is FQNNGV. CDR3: CASSLARYNEQFF. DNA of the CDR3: TGTGCCAGCAGCTTAGCCCGGTACAATGAGCAGTTCTTC.

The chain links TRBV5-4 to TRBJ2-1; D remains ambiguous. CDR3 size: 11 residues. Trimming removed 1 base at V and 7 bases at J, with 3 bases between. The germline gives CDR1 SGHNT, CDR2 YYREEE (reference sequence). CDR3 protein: CASSLSNEQFF. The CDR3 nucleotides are TGTGCCAGCAGCTTGTCGAATGAGCAGTTCTTC. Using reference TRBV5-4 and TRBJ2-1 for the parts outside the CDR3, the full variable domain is ETGVTQSPTHLIKTRGQQVTLRCSSQSGHNTVSWYQQALGQGPQFIFQYYREEENGRGNFPPRFSGLQFPNYSSELNVNALELDDSALYLCASSLSNEQFFGPGTRLTVL.

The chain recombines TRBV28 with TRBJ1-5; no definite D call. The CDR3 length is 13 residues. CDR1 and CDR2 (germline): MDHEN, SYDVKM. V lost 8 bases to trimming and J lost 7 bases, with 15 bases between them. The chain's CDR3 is CASRREKWQPQHF. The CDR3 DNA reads TGTGCCAGCCGGAGGGAAAAATGGCAGCCCCAGCATTTT.

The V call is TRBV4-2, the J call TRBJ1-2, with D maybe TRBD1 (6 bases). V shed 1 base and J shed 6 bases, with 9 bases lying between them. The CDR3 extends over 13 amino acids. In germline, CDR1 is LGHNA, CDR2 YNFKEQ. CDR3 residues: CASSQGGLDGYTF. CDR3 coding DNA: TGTGCCAGCAGCCAAGGGGGGCTGGATGGCTACACCTTC.

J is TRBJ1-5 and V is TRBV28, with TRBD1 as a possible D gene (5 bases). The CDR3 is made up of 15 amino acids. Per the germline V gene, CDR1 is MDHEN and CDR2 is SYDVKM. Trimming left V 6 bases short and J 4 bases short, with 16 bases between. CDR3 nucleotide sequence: TGTGCCAGCAGCTCCCTCGGGGGTGGGAATCAGCCCCAGCATTTT. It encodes CASSSLGGGNQPQHF.

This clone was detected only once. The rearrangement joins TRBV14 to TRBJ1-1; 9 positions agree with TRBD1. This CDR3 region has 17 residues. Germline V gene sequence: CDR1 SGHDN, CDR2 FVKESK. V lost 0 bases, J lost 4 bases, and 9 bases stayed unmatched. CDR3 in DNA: TGTGCCAGCAGCCAAGATAAAGGGACAGGGATAATCACTGAAGCTTTCTTT. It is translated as CASSQDKGTGIITEAFF.

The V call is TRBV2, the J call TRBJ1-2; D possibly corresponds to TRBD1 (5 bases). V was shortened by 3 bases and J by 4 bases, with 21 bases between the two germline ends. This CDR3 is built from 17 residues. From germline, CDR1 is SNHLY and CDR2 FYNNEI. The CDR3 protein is CASSDFAGASFIYGYTF. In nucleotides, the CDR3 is TGTGCCAGCAGTGATTTTGCTGGGGCCTCCTTTATCTATGGCTACACCTTC.

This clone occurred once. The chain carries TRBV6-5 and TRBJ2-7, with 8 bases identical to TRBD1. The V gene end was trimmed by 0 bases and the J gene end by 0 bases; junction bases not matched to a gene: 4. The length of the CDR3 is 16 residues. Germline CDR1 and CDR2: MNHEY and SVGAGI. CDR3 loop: CASSYSVGQASYEQYF. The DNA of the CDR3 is TGTGCCAGCAGTTACTCCGTGGGACAGGCCTCCTACGAGCAGTACTTC.

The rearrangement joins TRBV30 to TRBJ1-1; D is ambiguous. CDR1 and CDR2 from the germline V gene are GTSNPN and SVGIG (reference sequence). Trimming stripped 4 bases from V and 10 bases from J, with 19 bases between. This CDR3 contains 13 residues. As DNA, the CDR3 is TGTGCCTGGACGGCGACTAGGAACCTTGGAGCTTTCTTT. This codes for CAWTATRNLGAFF.

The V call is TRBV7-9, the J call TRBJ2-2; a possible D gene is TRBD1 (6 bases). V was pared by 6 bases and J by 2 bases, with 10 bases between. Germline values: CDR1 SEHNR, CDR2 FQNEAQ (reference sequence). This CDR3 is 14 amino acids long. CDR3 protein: CASSPGQNTGELFF. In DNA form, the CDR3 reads TGTGCCAGCAGTCCGGGACAAAACACCGGGGAGCTGTTTTTT. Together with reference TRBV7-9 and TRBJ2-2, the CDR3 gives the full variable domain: DTGVSQNPRHKITKRGQNVTFRCDPISEHNRLYWYRQTLGQGPEFLTYFQNEAQLEKSRLLSDRFSAERPKGSFSTLEIQRTEQGDSAMYLCASSPGQNTGELFFGEGSRLTVL.

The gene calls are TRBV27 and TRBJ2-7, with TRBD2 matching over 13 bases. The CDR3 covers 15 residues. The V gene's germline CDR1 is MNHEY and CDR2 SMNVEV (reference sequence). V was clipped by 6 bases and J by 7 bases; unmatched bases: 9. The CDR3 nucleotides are TGTGCCAGCAGCCCCAACGGACTAGCGGGAGTAGAGCAGTACTTC. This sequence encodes CASSPNGLAGVEQYF.

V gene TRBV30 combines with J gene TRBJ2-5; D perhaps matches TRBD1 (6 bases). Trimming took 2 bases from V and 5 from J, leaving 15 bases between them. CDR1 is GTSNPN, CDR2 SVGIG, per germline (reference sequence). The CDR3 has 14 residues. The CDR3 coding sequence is TGTGCCTGGAGTAACGACAGGAGCGGCGAGACCCAGTACTTC. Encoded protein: CAWSNDRSGETQYF.

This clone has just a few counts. CDR3 residues: CASSEYSQGPYGYTF. The CDR3 nucleotides read TGTGCCAGCAGTGAATACTCCCAGGGTCCCTATGGCTACACCTTC. V and J are TRBV2 and TRBJ1-2; the D gene is possibly TRBD1 (5 bases). The V and J ends lost 2 bases and 4 bases respectively, with 14 bases between them. The CDR3 sequence is 15 residues long. Germline loops: CDR1 SNHLY, CDR2 FYNNEI.